A selection of T cell receptor beta chains follows, all from one sample in a study of tumor and adjacent non-tumor tissue in lung cancer. Using its own MiXCR run on the multiplex PCR reads, TCRdb lists one record per CDR3 protein. The data hold about 110,000 distinct CDR3 sequences, with roughly 80% observed a single time. Sequencing used lung tumor tissue. All receptors derive from a woman aged 55-69 years with non-small cell lung cancer. Each CDR3 is given with its conserved first and last residue. Fields, in order: V gene, D gene, clone size, J gene, CDR3 protein, CDR3 DNA. The D gene is left open where the match is weak. Expanded clones are given a class, and other clones once, few, many or no size at all.

>TRBV6-5|.|.|TRBJ1-1
CASSYYFGLQAFF
TGTGCCAGCAGCTACTATTTCGGGCTCCAAGCTTTCTTT
>TRBV29-1|.|.|TRBJ1-2
CIYLLTFYGYTF
TGCATCTACCTCTTAACGTTCTATGGCTACACCTTC
>TRBV13|.|.|TRBJ1-5
CASSSSDAWRNSQPQHF
TGTGCCAGCAGCTCATCGGATGCGTGGAGGAACAGTCAGCCCCAGCATTTT
>TRBV11-2|.|.|TRBJ1-6
CASSLDIAEWTPLHF
TGTGCCAGCAGCTTAGATATTGCAGAGTGGACACCCCTCCACTTT
>TRBV20-1|TRBD2|.|TRBJ2-7
CSTGLPGGLCYEQYF
TGCAGTACTGGGTTACCGGGAGGCCTTTGCTACGAGCAGTACTTC
>TRBV11-1|TRBD2|.|TRBJ2-3
CASIPGLARDTQYF
TGTGCCAGCATCCCGGGACTAGCGAGAGATACGCAGTATTTT
>TRBV28|.|.|TRBJ2-6
CANSFTGSGANVLTF
TGTGCCAACAGTTTTACCGGGTCCGGGGCCAACGTCCTGACTTTC
>TRBV7-2|.|.|TRBJ2-1
CASSWNESFPYNEQFF
TGTGCCAGCAGCTGGAATGAATCCTTTCCCTACAATGAGCAGTTCTTC
>TRBV6-2/TRBV6-3|.|.|TRBJ1-5
CAIIFGYTDHPQHF
TGTGCCATCATTTTCGGGTACACCGATCACCCCCAGCATTTT
>TRBV7-2|TRBD1|.|TRBJ2-1
CASSTQGAYNELFF
TGTGCCAGCAGCACACAGGGGGCCTACAATGAGCTGTTCTTC
>TRBV4-3|.|.|TRBJ2-5
CASSLHRDTQETQHF
TGCGCTAGCAGCCTACACCGGGACACACAAGAGACCCAGCACTTC
>TRBV4-3|.|.|TRBJ1-2
CPSSQDTNRVFQYAYTF
TGCCCCAGCAGCCAAGACACGAACAGGGTGTTTCAGTATGCCTACACCTTC
>TRBV6-2/TRBV6-3|.|.|TRBJ1-1
CVSSPRAGFFGYTEAFF
TGTGTCAGCAGCCCCCGAGCTGGGTTTTTTGGATACACTGAAGCTTTCTTT
>TRBV20-1|.|many|TRBJ1-2
CSATALVSYTF
TGCAGTGCTACAGCTCTTGTGAGCTACACCTTC
>TRBV11-2|.|.|TRBJ2-2
CAGSLEDWGELFF
TGTGCCGGCAGCCTAGAGGACTGGGGGGAACTGTTTTTT
>TRBV4-3|.|.|TRBJ2-5
CASRRHRDSQETRYF
TGCGCCAGCAGGCGACACCGGGACTCACAAGAGACCCGATACTTC
>TRBV6-5|.|.|TRBJ2-7
CASRIKDRTEYEQYF
TGTGCCAGCAGGATAAAGGATAGGACAGAGTACGAGCAGTATTTC
>TRBV14|.|.|TRBJ2-7
CASSQLGAGRSYEQYF
TGTGCCAGCAGCCAGCTAGGAGCAGGGAGGTCCTACGAGCAGTACTTC
>TRBV6-5|TRBD1|.|TRBJ1-1
CASEEGRGDTEVFF
TGTGCCAGCGAGGAGGGCAGGGGGGACACTGAAGTTTTCTTT
>TRBV5-4|TRBD2|.|TRBJ2-2
CVSSLRTSGYTGELFF
TGTGTCAGCAGCTTGCGGACTAGCGGATACACCGGGGAGTTGTTTTTT
>TRBV11-3|.|.|TRBJ2-7
CTSSPVGGGSYEQYF
TGTACCAGCAGCCCCGTTGGGGGTGGGTCCTACGAACAGTACTTC
>TRBV4-3|.|many|TRBJ2-1
CASSPVSQSYNEQFF
TGCGCCAGCAGCCCGGTTTCGCAGTCCTACAATGAGCAGTTCTTC
>TRBV11-3|.|.|TRBJ2-3
CATRKSQGDTHYF
TGTGCCACCAGGAAGAGCCAAGGTGATACGCATTATTTT
>TRBV20-1|.|.|TRBJ2-7
CSARPLGRGHEQYF
TGCAGTGCTAGGCCCCTCGGACGGGGACACGAGCAGTACTTC
>TRBV20-1|.|.|TRBJ2-7
CSARGTFEQYF
TGCAGTGCAAGGGGCACATTCGAGCAGTACTTC
>TRBV11-2|.|.|TRBJ2-1
CASNFNPRDQQHEQFF
TGTGCCAGCAACTTTAATCCACGCGATCAACAGCATGAGCAGTTCTTC
>TRBV7-3|.|.|TRBJ2-3
CASSYKVGGGTDTQYF
TGTGCCAGCAGCTACAAGGTGGGGGGTGGCACGGATACGCAGTATTTT
>TRBV14|TRBD1|.|TRBJ2-2
CASSPGQYTGELFF
TGTGCCAGCAGCCCGGGACAGTACACTGGGGAGCTGTTTTTT
>TRBV11-2|.|.|TRBJ1-2
CANSALRGGGYTF
TGTGCCAATAGCGCCCTCAGAGGCGGTGGCTACACCTTC
>TRBV11-3|.|.|TRBJ2-2
CASSISGTQGTGELFF
TGTGCCAGCAGCATCTCCGGGACTCAAGGGACCGGGGAGCTGTTTTTT
>TRBV20-1|TRBD1|many|TRBJ2-3
CSASFRDRGHTDTQYF
TGCAGTGCTAGCTTCCGGGACAGGGGGCATACAGATACGCAGTATTTT
>TRBV6-5|.|many|TRBJ1-4
CASRSSGNEKLFF
TGTGCCAGCAGATCCAGCGGAAATGAAAAACTGTTTTTT
>TRBV10-2|.|.|TRBJ2-3
CASSVVGRTDTKYF
TGCGCCAGTAGTGTGGTGGGGAGGACAGATACGAAGTATTTT
>TRBV29-1|.|.|TRBJ2-7
CGVASYRVNYEQYF
TGCGGCGTAGCTTCTTACAGGGTCAACTACGAGCAGTACTTC
>TRBV20-1|.|once|TRBJ2-7
CSAHPIALEDEQYF
TGCAGTGCCCACCCGATTGCACTGGAAGACGAGCAGTACTTC
>TRBV11-3|.|.|TRBJ2-1
CASSLQYSYNVQFF
TGTGCCAGCAGCTTGCAGTATTCCTACAATGTGCAGTTCTTC
>TRBV6-2/TRBV6-3|.|.|TRBJ2-7
CANSYSIQWGDNEQYF
TGTGCCAACAGTTACTCGATCCAGTGGGGGGACAATGAGCAGTACTTC
>TRBV11-1|.|.|TRBJ2-1
CASRSSGSSSYNERFF
TGTGCCAGCAGATCTTCGGGTTCGAGCTCCTACAATGAGCGGTTCTTC
>TRBV11-2|.|.|TRBJ2-3
CASILIARGANTQYF
TGTGCCAGCATCTTAATCGCCCGGGGCGCAAATACGCAGTATTTT
>TRBV6-5|.|once|TRBJ2-2
CASRENRAGTGELFF
TGTGCCAGCAGGGAGAACAGGGCAGGCACCGGGGAGCTGTTTTTT
>TRBV6-5|.|.|TRBJ1-2
CASSYGAGYDYTF
TGTGCCAGTAGTTACGGCGCTGGGTATGACTACACCTTC
>TRBV13|.|once|TRBJ2-1
CASLVQGNYSEQFF
TGTGCCAGCCTGGTACAAGGGAACTACAGTGAGCAGTTCTTC
>TRBV11-2|.|.|TRBJ2-3
CASNIEGAGMQYF
TGTGCCAGCAACATAGAGGGCGCGGGGATGCAGTATTTT
>TRBV11-3|TRBD2|.|TRBJ2-5
CASSLVTSEKTHYF
TGTGCCAGCAGCTTAGTGACTAGCGAGAAGACCCACTACTTC
>TRBV28|.|.|TRBJ1-1
CANSFGAPYPVLKTEAFF
TGTGCCAACAGTTTCGGGGCTCCCTATCCGGTTTTGAAAACTGAAGCTTTCTTT
>TRBV4-3|TRBD2|.|TRBJ2-1
CANSQGTSGIYNEQFF
TGCGCCAACAGTCAAGGGACTAGCGGGATTTACAATGAGCAGTTCTTC
>TRBV28|.|few|TRBJ1-5
CASSMVGGQPQHF
TGTGCCAGCAGTATGGTAGGGGGTCAGCCCCAGCATTTT
>TRBV11-2|.|.|TRBJ1-3
CASSPGDHSGNSIYF
TGTGCCAGCAGCCCGGGAGACCACTCTGGAAACTCCATATATTTT
>TRBV4-3|.|.|TRBJ2-5
CASSQYFHGVAETQYF
TGCGCCAGCAGCCAATATTTCCATGGGGTCGCAGAGACCCAGTACTTC
>TRBV28|.|few|TRBJ2-1
CASSGSPRRYNEQFF
TGTGCCAGCAGCGGATCTCCCCGACGGTACAATGAGCAGTTCTTC
>TRBV11-1|TRBD2|.|TRBJ2-2
CASSPPLAGESIRELFF
TGTGCCAGCAGCCCGCCACTAGCGGGAGAATCCATCAGGGAGCTGTTTTTT